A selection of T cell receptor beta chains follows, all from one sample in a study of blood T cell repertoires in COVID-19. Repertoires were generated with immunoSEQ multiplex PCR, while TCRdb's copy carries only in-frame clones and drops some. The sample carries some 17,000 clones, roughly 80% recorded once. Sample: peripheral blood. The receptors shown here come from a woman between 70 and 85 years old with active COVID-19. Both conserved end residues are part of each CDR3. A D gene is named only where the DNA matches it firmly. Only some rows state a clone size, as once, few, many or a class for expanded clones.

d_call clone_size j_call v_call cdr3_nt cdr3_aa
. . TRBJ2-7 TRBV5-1 TGCGCCAGCAGCTACGCGGACAAGTCTCAGGAGCAGTACTTC CASSYADKSQEQYF
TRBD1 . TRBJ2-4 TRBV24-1 TGTGCCACCAGTGATGCGGACAGGAATGAAAACATTCAGTACTTC CATSDADRNENIQYF
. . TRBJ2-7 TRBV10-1 TGCGCCAGCAGTAATGCAGGGTCCTACGAGCAGTACTTC CASSNAGSYEQYF
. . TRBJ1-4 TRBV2 TGTGCCAGCAGTGTTACCCGGGGGGAAAAACTGTTTTTT CASSVTRGEKLFF
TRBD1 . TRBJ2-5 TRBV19 TGTGCCAGTAGTCCTGGGACAGGGGCAAAAGAGACCCAGTACTTC CASSPGTGAKETQYF
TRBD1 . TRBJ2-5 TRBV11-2 TGTGCCAGCAGCATTACCTCGGACAGGGGGCGGGAGACCCAGTACTTC CASSITSDRGRETQYF
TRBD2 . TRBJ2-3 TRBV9 TGTGCCAGCAGCCAAAGGGGCGGCGGGAGGGCCGTTATTTCCTCGGATACGCAGTATTTT CASSQRGGGRAVISSDTQYF
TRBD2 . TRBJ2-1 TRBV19 TGTGCCAGTAGTAGACTAGCGGGAGTCGATGAGCAGTTCTTC CASSRLAGVDEQFF
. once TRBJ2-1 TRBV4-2 TGTGCCAGCAGCCAGACTATGATCGAGCAGTTCTTC CASSQTMIEQFF
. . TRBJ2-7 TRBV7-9 TGTGCCAGCAGCTACGATGGGAGATTAAAAACCTACGAGCAGTACTTC CASSYDGRLKTYEQYF
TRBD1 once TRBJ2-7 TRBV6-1 TGTGCCAGCAGTGAAGGGGAGACAGGGGGCTACGAGCAGTACTTC CASSEGETGGYEQYF
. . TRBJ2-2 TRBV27 TGTGCCAGCAGTTTATTAGACACCGGGGAGCTGTTTTTT CASSLLDTGELFF
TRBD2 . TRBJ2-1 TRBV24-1 TGTGCCACCAGTGATTGGGGACTAGATTTGGGCAATGAGCAGTTCTTC CATSDWGLDLGNEQFF
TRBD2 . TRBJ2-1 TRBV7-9 TGTGCCAGCAGCTTCCCTATGGTTATACTAGCGGGATACAATGAGCAGTTCTTC CASSFPMVILAGYNEQFF
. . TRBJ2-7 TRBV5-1 TGCGCCAGCAGCCGGTTCGGGGTAGTAAACTACGAGCAGTACTTC CASSRFGVVNYEQYF
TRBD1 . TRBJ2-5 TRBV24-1 TGTGCCACCGGGGACAGCCCCAACGAGACCCAGTACTTC CATGDSPNETQYF
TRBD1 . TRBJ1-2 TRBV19 TGTGCCAGTAGTAAAAAGTCGACAGGGGGCTATGGCTACACCTTC CASSKKSTGGYGYTF
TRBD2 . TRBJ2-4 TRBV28 TGTGCCAGCAGTCCAAGCGGGAGCGAGGACATTCAGTACTTC CASSPSGSEDIQYF
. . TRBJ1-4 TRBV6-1 TGTGCCAGCAGTGAATTTATGGAGATAGAGAAACTGTTTTTT CASSEFMEIEKLFF
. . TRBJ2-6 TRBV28 TGTGCCAGCAGTCTCCCCACAGGCTCTGATTCTGGGGCCAACGTCCTGACTTTC CASSLPTGSDSGANVLTF
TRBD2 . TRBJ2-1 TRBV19 TGTGCCAGTAGTATAGGACTAGCGGTCTACAATGAGCAGTTCTTC CASSIGLAVYNEQFF
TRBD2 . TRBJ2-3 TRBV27 TGTGCCAGCAGTTTCCGAGGACTAGCGGGAGGATTTACAGATACGCAGTATTTT CASSFRGLAGGFTDTQYF
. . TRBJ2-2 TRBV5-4 TGTGCCAGCAGCTCGCCCGGGACAAGCAACACCGGGGAGCTGTTTTTT CASSSPGTSNTGELFF
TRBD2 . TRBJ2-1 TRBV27 TGTGCCAGCAGTTCGGGACTAGCGGGAGGTGATGAGCAGTTCTTC CASSSGLAGGDEQFF
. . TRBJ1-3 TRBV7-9 TGTGCCAGCAGCTTAAGTAGCTCTGGAAACACCATATATTTT CASSLSSSGNTIYF
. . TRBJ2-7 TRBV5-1 TGCGCCAGCAAGAACTATAGCCGTTCCTACGAGCAGTACTTC CASKNYSRSYEQYF
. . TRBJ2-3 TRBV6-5 TGTGCCAGCAGCCAAATTCTGGCGGGAGATACGCAGTATTTT CASSQILAGDTQYF
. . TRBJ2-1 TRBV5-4 TGTGCCAGCAGCTCTGGTGGGGGGAATGAGCAGTTCTTC CASSSGGGNEQFF
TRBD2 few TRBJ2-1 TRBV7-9 TGTGCCAGCAGCTTGGGACTAGCGAAAGGGAAAGATGAGCAGTTCTTC CASSLGLAKGKDEQFF
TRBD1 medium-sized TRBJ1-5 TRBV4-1 TGCGCCAGCAGCCAAGTTTATCGAGGGACAGGGAACAATCAGCCCCAGCATTTT CASSQVYRGTGNNQPQHF
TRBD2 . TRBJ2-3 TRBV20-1 TGCAGTGGTAGTGGGACTAGCGGGAGCACAGATACGCAGTATTTT CSGSGTSGSTDTQYF
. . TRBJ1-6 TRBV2 TGTGCCAGCGCTAGACAGAATTCACCCCTCCACTTT CASARQNSPLHF
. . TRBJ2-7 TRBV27 TGTGCCAGCGGGACTACAGGGTCCTACGAGCAGTACTTC CASGTTGSYEQYF
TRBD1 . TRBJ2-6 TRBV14 TGTGCCAGCAGCCAAAGACAGGGAGCTGGGGCCAACGTCCTGACTTTC CASSQRQGAGANVLTF
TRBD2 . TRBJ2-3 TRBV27 TGTGCCAGCCGAGCGGGATGGCCAGATACGCAGTATTTT CASRAGWPDTQYF
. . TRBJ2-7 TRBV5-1 TGCGCCAGCAGCTTATCCAGGGACACCTACGAGCAGTACTTC CASSLSRDTYEQYF
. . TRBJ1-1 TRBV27 TGTGCCAGCCGGGAAGGAGGGCCGAACACTGAAGCTTTCTTT CASREGGPNTEAFF
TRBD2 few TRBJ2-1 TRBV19 TGTGCCAGTAGAACAACTAGCGGGAGTTTAAGCTCCTACAATGAGCAGTTCTTC CASRTTSGSLSSYNEQFF
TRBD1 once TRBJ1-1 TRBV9 TGTGCCAGCAGCGTATCAGGACAGGGCCGTGATGAAGCTTTCTTT CASSVSGQGRDEAFF
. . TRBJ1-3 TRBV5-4 TGTGCCAGCAGCCTGGGGCAGGGGACTGGAAACACCATATATTTT CASSLGQGTGNTIYF
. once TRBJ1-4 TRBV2 TGTGCCAGCCGGGGGGGGGTCTCTGCAACTAATGAAAAACTGTTTTTT CASRGGVSATNEKLFF
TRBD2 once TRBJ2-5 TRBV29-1 TGCAGCGTTTCTCTAGCGGGAGGAGAGACCCAGTACTTC CSVSLAGGETQYF
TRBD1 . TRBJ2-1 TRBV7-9 TGTGCCAGCAGCCACCCGGTGGACAGGGACAATGAGCAGTTCTTC CASSHPVDRDNEQFF
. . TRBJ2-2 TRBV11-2 TGTGCCAGCAGTTTCTTCCCTCAAAATCGGAGAGTACACCGGGGAGCTGTTTTT CASSFFPQNRRVHRGAVF
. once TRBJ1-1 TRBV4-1 TGCGCCAGCGGGCGGGGGGCATGGGACACTGAAGCTTTCTTT CASGRGAWDTEAFF
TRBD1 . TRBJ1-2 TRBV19 TGTGCCAGTAGTTATACTGCTACAGGGGCTTCTGGCTATGGCTACACCTTC CASSYTATGASGYGYTF
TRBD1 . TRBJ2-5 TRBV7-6 TGTGCCAGCAGCTCCTCCTCCGGGACAGGGCCATACGAGACCCAGTACTTC CASSSSSGTGPYETQYF
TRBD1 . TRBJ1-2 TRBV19 TGTGCCAGCCTGGGACAGGGCTCATTCTATGGCTACACCTTC CASLGQGSFYGYTF
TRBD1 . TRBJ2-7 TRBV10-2 TGCGCCAGCACAGAAGCAGGGGGTTGGTACGAGCAGTACTTC CASTEAGGWYEQYF
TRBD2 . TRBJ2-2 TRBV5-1 TGCGCCAGCAGCGACAAGCGGGGGAGCAACACCGGGGAGCTGTTTTTT CASSDKRGSNTGELFF
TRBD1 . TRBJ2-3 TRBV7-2 TGTGCCAGCAGCTGGGGACAGGGGTCAGGAGATACGCAGTATTTT CASSWGQGSGDTQYF
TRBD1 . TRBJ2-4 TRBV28 TGTGCCAGCAAATCGACAGGGACCCTAGCCAAAAACATTCAGTACTTC CASKSTGTLAKNIQYF
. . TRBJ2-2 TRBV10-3 TGTGCCATCAGCGCAGACCAGGTCGGGGAGCTGTTTTTT CAISADQVGELFF
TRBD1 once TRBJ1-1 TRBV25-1 TGTGCCAGCAGTGTGAATGCCTCGACAGGGCTGGGGGACACTGAAGCTTTCTTT CASSVNASTGLGDTEAFF